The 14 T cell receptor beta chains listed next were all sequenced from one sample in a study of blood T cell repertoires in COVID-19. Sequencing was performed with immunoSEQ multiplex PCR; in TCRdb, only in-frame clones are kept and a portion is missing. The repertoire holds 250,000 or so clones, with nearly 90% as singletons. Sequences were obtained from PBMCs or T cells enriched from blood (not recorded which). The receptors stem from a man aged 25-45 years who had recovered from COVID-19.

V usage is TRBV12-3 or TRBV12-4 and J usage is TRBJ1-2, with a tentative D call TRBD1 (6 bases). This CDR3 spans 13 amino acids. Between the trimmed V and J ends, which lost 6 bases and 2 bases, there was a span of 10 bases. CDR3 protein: CASSRQENYGYTF. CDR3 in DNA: TGTGCCAGCAGCCGACAGGAAAACTATGGCTACACCTTC.

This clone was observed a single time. In DNA, the CDR3 is TGTGCCAGCACCTTCGGGTCGGGTTACGAGCAGTACTTC. The encoded protein is CASTFGSGYEQYF. The chain employs TRBV3-1 (or the pseudogene TRBV3-2) and TRBJ2-7; unclear D gene. Trimming stripped 7 bases from V and 4 bases from J, with 14 bases between. The CDR3 loop spans 13 amino acids. Germline V gene sequence: CDR1 LGHDT, CDR2 YNNKEL (reference sequence).

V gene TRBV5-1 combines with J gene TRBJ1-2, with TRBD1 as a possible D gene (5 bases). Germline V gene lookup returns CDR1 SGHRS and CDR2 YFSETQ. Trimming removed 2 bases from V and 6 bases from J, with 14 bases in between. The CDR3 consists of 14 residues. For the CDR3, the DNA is TGCGCCAGCAGCTTAATTCAGGGCTCGGATGGCTACACCTTC. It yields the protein CASSLIQGSDGYTF.

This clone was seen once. The CDR3 region is CAYLHLGPNEKLFF. CDR3 nucleotides: TGTGCCTACCTACACTTGGGGCCCAATGAAAAACTGTTTTTT. The V call is TRBV30, the J call TRBJ1-4; possibly TRBD1 for D (5 bases). The V gene's germline CDR1 is GTSNPN and CDR2 SVGIG (reference sequence). The V gene lost 7 bases and the J gene lost 5 bases, with 17 bases spanning the gap. The CDR3 length is 14 residues.

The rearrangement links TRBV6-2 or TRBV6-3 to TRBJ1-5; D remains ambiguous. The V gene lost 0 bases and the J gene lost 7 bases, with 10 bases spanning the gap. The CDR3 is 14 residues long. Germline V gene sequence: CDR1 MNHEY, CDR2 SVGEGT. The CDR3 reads CASSYSETRQPQHF. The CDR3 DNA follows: TGTGCCAGCAGTTACTCGGAGACTCGCCAGCCCCAGCATTTT.

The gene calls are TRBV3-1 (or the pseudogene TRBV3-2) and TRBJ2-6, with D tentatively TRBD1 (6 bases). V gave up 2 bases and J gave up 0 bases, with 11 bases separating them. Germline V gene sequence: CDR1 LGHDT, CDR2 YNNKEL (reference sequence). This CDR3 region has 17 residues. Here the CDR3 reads CASSQLRGSSGANVLTF. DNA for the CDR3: TGTGCCAGCAGCCAATTGAGGGGGAGCTCTGGGGCCAACGTCCTGACTTTC.

The CDR3: CASSLGRGGDTQYF. CDR3 DNA: TGTGCCAGCAGCTTAGGCAGGGGCGGAGATACGCAGTATTTT. J is TRBJ2-3 and V is TRBV7-9, with D perhaps matching TRBD1 (6 bases). Germline CDR1 SEHNR, CDR2 FQNEAQ (reference sequence). The CDR3 totals 14 residues. V lost 1 base and J lost 5, with 10 bases in between.

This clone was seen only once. The CDR3 protein is CASSVAGATYNEQFF. CDR3 DNA sequence: TGTGCCAGCAGCGTAGCAGGGGCCACCTACAATGAGCAGTTCTTC. This chain uses TRBV9 with TRBJ2-1; D is possibly TRBD1 (6 bases). Per germline, CDR1 SGDLS and CDR2 YYNGEE. The length of the CDR3 is 15 residues. The germline V and J ends were trimmed by 0 bases and 2 bases, with 9 bases remaining between them.

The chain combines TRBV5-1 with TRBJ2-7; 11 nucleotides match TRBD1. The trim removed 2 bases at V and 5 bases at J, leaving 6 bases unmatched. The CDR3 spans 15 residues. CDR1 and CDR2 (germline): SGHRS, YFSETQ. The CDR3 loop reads CASSFGQGAKNEQYF. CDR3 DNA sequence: TGCGCCAGCAGCTTCGGACAGGGGGCGAAGAACGAGCAGTACTTC.

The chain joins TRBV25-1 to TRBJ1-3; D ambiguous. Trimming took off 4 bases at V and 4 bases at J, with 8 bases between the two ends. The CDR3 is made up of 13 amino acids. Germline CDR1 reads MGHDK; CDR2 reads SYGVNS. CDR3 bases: TGTGCCAGCAGTGTCAGGTGGGGAAACACCATATATTTT. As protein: CASSVRWGNTIYF.

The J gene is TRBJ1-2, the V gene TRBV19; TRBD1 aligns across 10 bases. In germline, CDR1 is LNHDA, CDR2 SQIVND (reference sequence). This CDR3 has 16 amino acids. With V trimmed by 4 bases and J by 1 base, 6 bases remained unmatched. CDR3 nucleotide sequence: TGTGCCAGTAGTAGGGGACAGGGGAATTTTAACTATGGCTACACCTTC. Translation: CASSRGQGNFNYGYTF.

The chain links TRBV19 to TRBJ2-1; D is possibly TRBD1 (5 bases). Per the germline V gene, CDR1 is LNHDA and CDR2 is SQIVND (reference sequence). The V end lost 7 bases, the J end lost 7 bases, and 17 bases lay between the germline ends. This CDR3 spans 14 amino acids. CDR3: CASTPRQPPNEQFF. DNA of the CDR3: TGTGCCAGTACCCCAAGACAGCCCCCAAATGAGCAGTTCTTC.

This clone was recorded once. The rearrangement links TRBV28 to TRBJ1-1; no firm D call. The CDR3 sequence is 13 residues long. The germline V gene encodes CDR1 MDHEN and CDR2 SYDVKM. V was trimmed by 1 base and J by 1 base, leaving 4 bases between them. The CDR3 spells CASSLSGNTEAFF. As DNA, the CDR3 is TGTGCCAGCAGTTTATCCGGGAACACTGAAGCTTTCTTT.

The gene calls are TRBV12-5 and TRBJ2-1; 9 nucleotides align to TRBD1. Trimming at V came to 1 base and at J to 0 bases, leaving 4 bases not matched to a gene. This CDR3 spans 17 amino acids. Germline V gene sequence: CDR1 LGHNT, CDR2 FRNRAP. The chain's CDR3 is CASGLATGGISYNEQFF. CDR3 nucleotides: TGTGCTAGTGGTTTGGCTACAGGGGGCATCTCCTACAATGAGCAGTTCTTC.